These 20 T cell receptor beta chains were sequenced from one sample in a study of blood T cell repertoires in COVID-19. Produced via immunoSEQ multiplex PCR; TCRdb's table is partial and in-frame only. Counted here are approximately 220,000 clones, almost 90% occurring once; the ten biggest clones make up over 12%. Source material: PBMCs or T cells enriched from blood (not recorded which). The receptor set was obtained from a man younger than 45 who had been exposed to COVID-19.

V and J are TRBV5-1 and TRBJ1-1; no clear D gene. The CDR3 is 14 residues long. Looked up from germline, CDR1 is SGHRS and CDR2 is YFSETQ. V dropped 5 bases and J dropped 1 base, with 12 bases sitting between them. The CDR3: CASRFEGPNTEAFF. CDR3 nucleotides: TGCGCCAGCAGATTTGAGGGTCCGAACACTGAAGCTTTCTTT.

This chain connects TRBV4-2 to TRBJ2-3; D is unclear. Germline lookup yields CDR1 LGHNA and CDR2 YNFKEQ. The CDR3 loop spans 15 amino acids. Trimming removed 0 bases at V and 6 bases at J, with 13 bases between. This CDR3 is CASSQDNWHGDTQYF. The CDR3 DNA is TGTGCCAGCAGCCAAGATAATTGGCATGGCGATACGCAGTATTTT.

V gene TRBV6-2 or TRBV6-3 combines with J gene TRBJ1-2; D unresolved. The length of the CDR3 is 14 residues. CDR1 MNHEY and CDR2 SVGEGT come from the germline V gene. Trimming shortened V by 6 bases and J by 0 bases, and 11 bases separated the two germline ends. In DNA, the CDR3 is TGTGCCAGCAGCAAAGGCGGTGCTAACTATGGCTACACCTTC. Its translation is CASSKGGANYGYTF.

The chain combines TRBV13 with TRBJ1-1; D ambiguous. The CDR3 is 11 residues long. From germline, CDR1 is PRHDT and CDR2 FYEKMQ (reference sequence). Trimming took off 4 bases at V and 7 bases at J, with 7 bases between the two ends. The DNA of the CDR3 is TGTGCCAGCAGCTGGCGGAATGAAGCTTTCTTT. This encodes CASSWRNEAFF.

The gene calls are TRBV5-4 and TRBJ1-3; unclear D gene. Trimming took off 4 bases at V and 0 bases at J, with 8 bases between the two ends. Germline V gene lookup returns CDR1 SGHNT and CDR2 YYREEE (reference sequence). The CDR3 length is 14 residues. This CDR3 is CASSGEGSGNTIYF. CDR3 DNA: TGTGCCAGCAGCGGCGAGGGCTCTGGAAACACCATATATTTT.

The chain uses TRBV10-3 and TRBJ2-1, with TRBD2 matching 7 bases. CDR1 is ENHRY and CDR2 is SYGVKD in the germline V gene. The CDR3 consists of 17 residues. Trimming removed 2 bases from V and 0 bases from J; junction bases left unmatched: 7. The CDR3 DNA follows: TGTGCCATCAGTGAGACTCTAGCGGATCGCTCCTACAATGAGCAGTTCTTC. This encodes CAISETLADRSYNEQFF.

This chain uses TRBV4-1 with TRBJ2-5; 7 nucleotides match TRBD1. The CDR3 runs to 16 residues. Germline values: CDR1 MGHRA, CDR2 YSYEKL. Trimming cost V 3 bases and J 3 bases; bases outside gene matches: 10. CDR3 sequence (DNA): TGCGCCAGCAGCCACATACGGGCAGGGGGAGAAGAGACCCAGTACTTC. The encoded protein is CASSHIRAGGEETQYF.

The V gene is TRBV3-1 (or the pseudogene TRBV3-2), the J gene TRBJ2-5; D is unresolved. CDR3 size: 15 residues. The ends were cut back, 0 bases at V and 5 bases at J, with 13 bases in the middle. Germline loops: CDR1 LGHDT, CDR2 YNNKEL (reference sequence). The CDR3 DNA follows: TGTGCCAGCAGCCAAGAGGGTCCAGGCCGGGAGACCCAGTACTTC. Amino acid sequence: CASSQEGPGRETQYF.

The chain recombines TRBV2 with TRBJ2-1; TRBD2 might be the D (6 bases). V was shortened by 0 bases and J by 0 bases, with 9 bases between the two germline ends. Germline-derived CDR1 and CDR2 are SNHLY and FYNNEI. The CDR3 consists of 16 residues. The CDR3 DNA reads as TGTGCCAGCAGTGAAGCGGGGCGGGGCTCCTACAATGAGCAGTTCTTC. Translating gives CASSEAGRGSYNEQFF.

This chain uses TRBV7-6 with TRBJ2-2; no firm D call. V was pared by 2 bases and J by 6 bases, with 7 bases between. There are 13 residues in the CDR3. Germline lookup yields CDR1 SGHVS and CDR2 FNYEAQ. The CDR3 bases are TGTGCCAGCAGCTTAATTTCCGCCGGGGAGCTGTTTTTT. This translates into CASSLISAGELFF.

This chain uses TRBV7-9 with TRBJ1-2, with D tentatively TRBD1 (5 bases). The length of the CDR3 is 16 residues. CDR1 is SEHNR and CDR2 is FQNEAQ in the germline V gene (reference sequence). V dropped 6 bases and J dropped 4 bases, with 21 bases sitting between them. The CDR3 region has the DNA TGTGCCAGCAGTAATAGGGGAGGGCGGGCCTCCTATGGCTACACCTTC. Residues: CASSNRGGRASYGYTF. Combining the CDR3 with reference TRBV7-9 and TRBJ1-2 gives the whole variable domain DTGVSQNPRHKITKRGQNVTFRCDPISEHNRLYWYRQTLGQGPEFLTYFQNEAQLEKSRLLSDRFSAERPKGSFSTLEIQRTEQGDSAMYLCASSNRGGRASYGYTFGSGTRLTVV.

DNA for the CDR3: TGTGCCAGTAGTATCCTAGCGGGGGGAAACAATGAGCAGTTCTTC. Translation: CASSILAGGNNEQFF. The gene calls are TRBV19 and TRBJ2-1; TRBD2 aligns across 11 bases. CDR3 length equals 15 residues. The germline V gene encodes CDR1 LNHDA and CDR2 SQIVND (reference sequence). Trimming at V came to 3 bases and at J to 5 bases, leaving 3 bases not matched to a gene.

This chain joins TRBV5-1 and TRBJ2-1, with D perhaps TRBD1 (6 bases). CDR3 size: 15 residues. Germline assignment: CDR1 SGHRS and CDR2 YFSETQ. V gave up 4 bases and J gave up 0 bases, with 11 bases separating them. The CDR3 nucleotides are TGCGCCAGCAGCGTGGACAGAAGCTCCTACAATGAGCAGTTCTTC. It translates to CASSVDRSSYNEQFF.

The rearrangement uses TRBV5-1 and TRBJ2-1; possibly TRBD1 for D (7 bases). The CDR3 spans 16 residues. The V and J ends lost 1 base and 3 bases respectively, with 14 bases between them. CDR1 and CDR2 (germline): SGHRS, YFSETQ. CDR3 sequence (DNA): TGCGCCAGCAGCTTGTCCGGCGGGACAGACTACAATGAGCAGTTCTTC. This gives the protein CASSLSGGTDYNEQFF.

The CDR3 nucleotides are TGTGCCAGGAAAGGGGGCGGTGGCTTTGGCTACACCTTC. It encodes CARKGGGGFGYTF. The V gene is TRBV2, the J gene TRBJ1-2; 7 positions match TRBD1. Germline CDR1 reads SNHLY; CDR2 reads FYNNEI. The CDR3 is 13 residues long. The trim removed 9 bases at V and 7 bases at J, leaving 11 bases unmatched.

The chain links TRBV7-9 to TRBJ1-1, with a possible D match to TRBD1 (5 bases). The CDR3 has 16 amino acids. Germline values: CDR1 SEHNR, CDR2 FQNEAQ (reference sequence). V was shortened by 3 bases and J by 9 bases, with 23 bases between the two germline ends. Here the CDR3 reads CASSLIQAGEGWKAFF. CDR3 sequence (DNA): TGTGCCAGCAGCTTGATACAGGCTGGGGAAGGATGGAAAGCTTTCTTT.

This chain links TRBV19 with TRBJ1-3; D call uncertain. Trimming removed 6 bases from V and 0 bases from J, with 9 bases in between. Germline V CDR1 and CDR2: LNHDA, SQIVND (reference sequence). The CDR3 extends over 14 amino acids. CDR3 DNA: TGTGCCAGTAGATCTACAGCCTCTGGAAACACCATATATTTT. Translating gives CASRSTASGNTIYF.

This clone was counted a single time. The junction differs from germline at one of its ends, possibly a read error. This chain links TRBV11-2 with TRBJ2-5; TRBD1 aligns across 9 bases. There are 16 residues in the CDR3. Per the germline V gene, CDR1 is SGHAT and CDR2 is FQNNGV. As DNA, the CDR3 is TGTGCCAGCAGCTTCGGCGGGACAGGGACCCAAGCCCCTCGCGACTTC. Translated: CASSFGGTGTQAPRDF.

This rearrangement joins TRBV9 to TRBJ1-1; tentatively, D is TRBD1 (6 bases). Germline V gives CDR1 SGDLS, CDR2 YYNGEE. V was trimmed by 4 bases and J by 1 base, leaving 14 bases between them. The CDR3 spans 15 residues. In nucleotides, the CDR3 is TGTGCCAGCAGCCCAGAGACAGGCAGGAACACTGAAGCTTTCTTT. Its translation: CASSPETGRNTEAFF.

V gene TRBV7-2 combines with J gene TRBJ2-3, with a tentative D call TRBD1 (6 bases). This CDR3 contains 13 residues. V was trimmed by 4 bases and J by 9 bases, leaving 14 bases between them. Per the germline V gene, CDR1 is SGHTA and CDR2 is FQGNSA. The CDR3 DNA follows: TGTGCCAGCAGCTCCATCGAGCAGGGGACGCAGTATTTT. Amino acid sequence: CASSSIEQGTQYF.